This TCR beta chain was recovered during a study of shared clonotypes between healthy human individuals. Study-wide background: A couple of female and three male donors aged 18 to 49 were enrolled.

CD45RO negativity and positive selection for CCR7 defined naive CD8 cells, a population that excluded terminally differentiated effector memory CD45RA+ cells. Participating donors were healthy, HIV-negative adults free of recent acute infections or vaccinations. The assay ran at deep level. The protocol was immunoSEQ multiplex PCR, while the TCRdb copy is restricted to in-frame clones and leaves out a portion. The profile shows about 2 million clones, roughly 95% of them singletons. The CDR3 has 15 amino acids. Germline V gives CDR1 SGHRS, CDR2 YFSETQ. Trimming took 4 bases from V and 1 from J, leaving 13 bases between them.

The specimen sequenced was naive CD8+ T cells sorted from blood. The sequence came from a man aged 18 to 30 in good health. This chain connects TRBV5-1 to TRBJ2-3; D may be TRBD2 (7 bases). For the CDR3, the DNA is TGCGCCAGCAGCGCCGGGGGGCCGGGCACAGATACGCAGTATTTT. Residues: CASSAGGPGTDTQYF.